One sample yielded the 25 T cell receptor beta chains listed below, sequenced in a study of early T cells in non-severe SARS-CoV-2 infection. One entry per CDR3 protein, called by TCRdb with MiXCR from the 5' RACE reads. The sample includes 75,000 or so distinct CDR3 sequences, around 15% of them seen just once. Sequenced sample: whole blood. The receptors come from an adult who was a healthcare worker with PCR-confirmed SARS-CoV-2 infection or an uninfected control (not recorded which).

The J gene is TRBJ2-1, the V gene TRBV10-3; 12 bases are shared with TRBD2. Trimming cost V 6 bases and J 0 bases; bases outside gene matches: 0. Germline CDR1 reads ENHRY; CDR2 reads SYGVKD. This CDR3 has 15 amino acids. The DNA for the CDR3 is TGTGCCATCAGGACTAGCGGGAGCTCCTACAATGAGCAGTTCTTC. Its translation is CAIRTSGSSYNEQFF.

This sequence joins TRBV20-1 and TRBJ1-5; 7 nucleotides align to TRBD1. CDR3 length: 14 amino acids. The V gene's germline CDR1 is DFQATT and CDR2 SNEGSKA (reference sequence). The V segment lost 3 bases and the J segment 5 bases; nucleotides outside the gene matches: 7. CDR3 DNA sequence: TGCAGTGCTAGCCTCGGGACAGTCGATCAGCCCCAGCATTTT. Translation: CSASLGTVDQPQHF.

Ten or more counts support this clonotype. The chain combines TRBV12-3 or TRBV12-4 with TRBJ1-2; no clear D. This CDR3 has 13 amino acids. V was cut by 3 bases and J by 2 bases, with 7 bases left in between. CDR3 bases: TGTGCCAGCAGTTTCAGCGGGAACTATGGCTACACCTTC. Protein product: CASSFSGNYGYTF.

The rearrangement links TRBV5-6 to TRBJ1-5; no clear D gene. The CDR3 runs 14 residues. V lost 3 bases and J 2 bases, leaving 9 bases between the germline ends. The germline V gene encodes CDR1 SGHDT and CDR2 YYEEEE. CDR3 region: CASSSIVGNQPQHF. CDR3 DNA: TGTGCCAGCAGCTCGATCGTCGGCAATCAGCCCCAGCATTTT. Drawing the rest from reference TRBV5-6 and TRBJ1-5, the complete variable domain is DAGVTQSPTHLIKTRGQQVTLRCSPKSGHDTVSWYQQALGQGPQFIFQYYEEEERQRGNFPDRFSGHQFPNYSSELNVNALLLGDSALYLCASSSIVGNQPQHFGDGTRLSIL.

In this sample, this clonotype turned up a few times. The CDR3 is CASSLLGGIHLSPLHF. As DNA, the CDR3 is TGTGCCAGCAGCTTGTTAGGGGGGATCCACCTTTCACCCCTCCACTTT. The rearrangement links TRBV5-6 to TRBJ1-6; maybe TRBD1 (6 bases). Trimming took 1 base from V and 9 from J, leaving 17 bases between them. The CDR3 length is 16 residues. Germline CDR1 and CDR2: SGHDT and YYEEEE.

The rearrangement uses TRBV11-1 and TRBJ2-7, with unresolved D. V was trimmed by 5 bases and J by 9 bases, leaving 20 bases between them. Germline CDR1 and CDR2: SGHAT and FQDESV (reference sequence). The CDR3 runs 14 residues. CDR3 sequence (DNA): TGTGCCAGCAGCCTGTCTCTATTAGGGTCGAGGCAGTACTTC. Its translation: CASSLSLLGSRQYF. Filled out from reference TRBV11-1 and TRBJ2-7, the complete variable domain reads EAEVAQSPRYKITEKSQAVAFWCDPISGHATLYWYRQILGQGPELLVQFQDESVVDDSQLPKDRFSAERLKGVDSTLKIQPAELGDSAMYLCASSLSLLGSRQYFGPGTRLTVT.

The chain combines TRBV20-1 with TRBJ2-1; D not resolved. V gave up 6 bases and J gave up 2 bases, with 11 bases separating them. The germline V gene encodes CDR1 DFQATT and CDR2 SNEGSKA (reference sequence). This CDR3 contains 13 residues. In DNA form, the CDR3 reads TGCAGTGCCTCCACTGGGCCCTACAATGAGCAGTTCTTC. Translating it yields CSASTGPYNEQFF.

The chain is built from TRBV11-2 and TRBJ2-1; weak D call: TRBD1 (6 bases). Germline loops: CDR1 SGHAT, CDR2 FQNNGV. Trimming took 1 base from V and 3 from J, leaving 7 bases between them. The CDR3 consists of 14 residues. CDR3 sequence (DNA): TGTGCCAGCAGCTTAGCAGGGGTCTACAATGAGCAGTTCTTC. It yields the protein CASSLAGVYNEQFF.

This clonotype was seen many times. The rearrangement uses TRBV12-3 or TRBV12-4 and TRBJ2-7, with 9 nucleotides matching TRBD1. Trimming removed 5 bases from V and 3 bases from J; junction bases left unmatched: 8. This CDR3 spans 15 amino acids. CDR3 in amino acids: CASSQDRGYFYEQYF. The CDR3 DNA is TGTGCCAGCAGTCAAGACAGGGGGTATTTCTACGAGCAGTACTTC.

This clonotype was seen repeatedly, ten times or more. The CDR3 loop reads CAWSVEGTGRTTGELFF. The CDR3 DNA reads as TGTGCCTGGAGTGTAGAGGGGACAGGGCGGACCACCGGGGAGCTGTTTTTT. The chain joins TRBV30 to TRBJ2-2; 9 bases map to TRBD1. The CDR3 totals 17 residues. V trimming: 0 bases; J trimming: 4 bases; junction bases outside the gene matches: 9. Germline CDR1 GTSNPN, CDR2 SVGIG (reference sequence).

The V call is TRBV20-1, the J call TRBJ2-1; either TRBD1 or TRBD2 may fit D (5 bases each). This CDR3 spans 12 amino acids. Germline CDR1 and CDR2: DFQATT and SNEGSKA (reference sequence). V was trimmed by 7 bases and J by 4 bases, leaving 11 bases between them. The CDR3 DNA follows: TGCAGTGTCAGAGGGGATTACAATGAGCAGTTCTTC. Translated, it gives CSVRGDYNEQFF.

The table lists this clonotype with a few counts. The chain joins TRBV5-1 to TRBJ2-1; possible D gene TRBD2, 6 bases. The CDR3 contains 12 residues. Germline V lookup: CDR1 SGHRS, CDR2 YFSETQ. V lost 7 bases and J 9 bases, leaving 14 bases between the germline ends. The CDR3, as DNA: TGCGCCAGCCAACCCCGGGGAGGTGAGCAGTTCTTC. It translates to CASQPRGGEQFF.

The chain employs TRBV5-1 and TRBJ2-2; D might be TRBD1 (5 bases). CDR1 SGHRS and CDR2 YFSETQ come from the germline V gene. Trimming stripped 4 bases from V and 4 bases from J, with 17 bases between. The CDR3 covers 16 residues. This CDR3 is CASSQSPQGSTGELFF. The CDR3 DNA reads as TGCGCCAGCAGCCAGTCTCCCCAGGGTAGCACCGGGGAGCTGTTTTTT.

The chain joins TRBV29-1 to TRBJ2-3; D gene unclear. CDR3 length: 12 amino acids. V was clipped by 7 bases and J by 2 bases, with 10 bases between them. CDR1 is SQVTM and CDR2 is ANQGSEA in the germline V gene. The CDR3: CSATTVTDTQYF. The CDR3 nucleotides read TGCAGCGCAACGACTGTCACAGATACGCAGTATTTT.

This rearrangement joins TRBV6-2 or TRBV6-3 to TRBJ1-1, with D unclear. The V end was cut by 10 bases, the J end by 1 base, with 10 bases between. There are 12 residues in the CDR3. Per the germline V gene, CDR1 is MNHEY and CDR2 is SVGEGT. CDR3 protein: CAIRRSNTEAFF. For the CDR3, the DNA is TGTGCCATCCGGAGGTCGAACACTGAAGCTTTCTTT.

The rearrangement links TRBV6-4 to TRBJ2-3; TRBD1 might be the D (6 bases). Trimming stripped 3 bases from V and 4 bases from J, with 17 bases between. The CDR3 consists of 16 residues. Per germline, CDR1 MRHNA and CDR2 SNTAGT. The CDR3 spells CASSEGAGPGSDTQYF. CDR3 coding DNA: TGTGCCAGCAGTGAGGGGGCTGGGCCGGGATCAGATACGCAGTATTTT.

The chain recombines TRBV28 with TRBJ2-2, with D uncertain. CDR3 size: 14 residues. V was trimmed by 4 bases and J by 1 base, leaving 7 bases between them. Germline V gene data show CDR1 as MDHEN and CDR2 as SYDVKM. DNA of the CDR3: TGTGCCAGCAGTTACGGAAGGAACACCGGGGAGCTGTTTTTT. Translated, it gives CASSYGRNTGELFF. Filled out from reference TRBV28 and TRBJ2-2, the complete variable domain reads DVKVTQSSRYLVKRTGEKVFLECVQDMDHENMFWYRQDPGLGLRLIYFSYDVKMKEKGDIPEGYSVSREKKERFSLILESASTNQTSMYLCASSYGRNTGELFFGEGSRLTVL.

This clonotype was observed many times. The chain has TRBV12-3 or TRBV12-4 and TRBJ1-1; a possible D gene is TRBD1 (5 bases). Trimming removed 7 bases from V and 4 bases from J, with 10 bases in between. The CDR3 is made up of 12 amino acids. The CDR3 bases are TGTGCCAGCAACCCAGGGTTCACTGAAGCTTTCTTT. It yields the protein CASNPGFTEAFF.

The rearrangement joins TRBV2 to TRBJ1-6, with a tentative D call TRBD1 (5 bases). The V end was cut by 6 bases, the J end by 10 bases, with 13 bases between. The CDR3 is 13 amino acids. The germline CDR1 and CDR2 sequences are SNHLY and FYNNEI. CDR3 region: CASSRDAVSPLHF. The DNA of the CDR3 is TGTGCCAGCAGCAGGGATGCCGTATCACCCCTCCACTTT.

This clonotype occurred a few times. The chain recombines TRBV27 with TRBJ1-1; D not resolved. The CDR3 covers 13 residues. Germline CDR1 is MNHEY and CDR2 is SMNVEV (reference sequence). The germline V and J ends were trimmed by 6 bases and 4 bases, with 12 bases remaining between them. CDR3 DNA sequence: TGTGCCAGCAGAAGTCGGGCTTCCACTGAAGCTTTCTTT. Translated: CASRSRASTEAFF.

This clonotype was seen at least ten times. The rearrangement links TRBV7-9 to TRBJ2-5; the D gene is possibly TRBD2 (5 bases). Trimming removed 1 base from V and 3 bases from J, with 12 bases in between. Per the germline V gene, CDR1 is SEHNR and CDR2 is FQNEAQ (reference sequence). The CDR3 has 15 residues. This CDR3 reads CASSLGSRGEETQYF. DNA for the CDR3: TGTGCCAGCAGCTTAGGCTCCCGGGGAGAAGAGACCCAGTACTTC.

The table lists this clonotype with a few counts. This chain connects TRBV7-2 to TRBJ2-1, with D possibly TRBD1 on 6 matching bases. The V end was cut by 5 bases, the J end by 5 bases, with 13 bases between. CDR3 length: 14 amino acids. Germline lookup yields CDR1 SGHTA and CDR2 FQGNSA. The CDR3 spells CASSPTGHNNEQFF. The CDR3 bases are TGTGCCAGCAGCCCGACGGGACACAACAATGAGCAGTTCTTC.

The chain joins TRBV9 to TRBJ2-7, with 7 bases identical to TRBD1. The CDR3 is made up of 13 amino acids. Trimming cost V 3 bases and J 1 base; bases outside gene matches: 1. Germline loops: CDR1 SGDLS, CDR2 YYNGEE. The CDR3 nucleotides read TGTGCCAGCAGCGGGGGACAGTCCTACGAGCAGTACTTC. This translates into CASSGGQSYEQYF.

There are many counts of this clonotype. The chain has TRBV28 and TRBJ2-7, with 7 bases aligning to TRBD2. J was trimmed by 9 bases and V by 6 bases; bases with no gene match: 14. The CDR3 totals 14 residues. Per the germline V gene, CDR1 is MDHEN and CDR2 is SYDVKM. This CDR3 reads CASSPAVAGKGQYF. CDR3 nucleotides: TGTGCCAGCAGCCCCGCCGTAGCGGGCAAGGGGCAGTACTTC.

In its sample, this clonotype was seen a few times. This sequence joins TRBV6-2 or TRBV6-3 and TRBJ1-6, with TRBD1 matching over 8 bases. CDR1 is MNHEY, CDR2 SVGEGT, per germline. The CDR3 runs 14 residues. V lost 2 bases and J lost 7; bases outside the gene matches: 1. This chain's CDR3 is CASSYQGANSPLHF. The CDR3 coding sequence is TGTGCCAGCAGTTACCAGGGGGCGAATTCACCCCTCCACTTT.